Sequencing of this TCR beta chain was carried out in a study of early T cells in non-severe SARS-CoV-2 infection. For the study at large: It was bulk RNA from unsorted whole blood that was sequenced, and the chains were unpaired.

V gave up 6 bases and J gave up 10 bases; unmatched junction bases: 15. The CDR3 covers 14 residues. CDR1 DFQATT and CDR2 SNEGSKA come from the germline V gene (reference sequence). The table lists this clonotype with many counts. Each single cDNA molecule received a unique molecular identifier. TCRdb called the 5' RACE reads again in MiXCR, with one record for every CDR3 protein. The table includes 46,000 or so distinct CDR3 sequences, around 14% detected once. The TCR comes from an adult who was a healthcare worker with PCR-confirmed SARS-CoV-2 infection or an uninfected control (not recorded which). This chain links TRBV20-1 with TRBJ2-1; 7 nucleotides agree with TRBD1. Specimen: whole blood. The CDR3 DNA reads as TGCAGTGCCCATGACAGGGCCTCTCTGGGGGAGCAGTTCTTC. Translated: CSAHDRASLGEQFF.